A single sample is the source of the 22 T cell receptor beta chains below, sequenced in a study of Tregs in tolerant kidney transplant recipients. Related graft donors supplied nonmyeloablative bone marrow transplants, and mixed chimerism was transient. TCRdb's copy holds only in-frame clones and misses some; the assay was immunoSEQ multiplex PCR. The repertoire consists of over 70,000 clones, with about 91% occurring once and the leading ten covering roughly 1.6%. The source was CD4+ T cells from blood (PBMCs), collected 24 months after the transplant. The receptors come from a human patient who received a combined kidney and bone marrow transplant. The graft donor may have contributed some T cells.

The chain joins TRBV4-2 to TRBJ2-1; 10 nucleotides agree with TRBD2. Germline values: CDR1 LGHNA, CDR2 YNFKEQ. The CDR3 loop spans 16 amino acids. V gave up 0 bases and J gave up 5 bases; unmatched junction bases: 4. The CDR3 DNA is TGTGCCAGCAGCCAAGATAAAGGACTAGCGGACAATGAGCAGTTCTTC. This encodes CASSQDKGLADNEQFF.

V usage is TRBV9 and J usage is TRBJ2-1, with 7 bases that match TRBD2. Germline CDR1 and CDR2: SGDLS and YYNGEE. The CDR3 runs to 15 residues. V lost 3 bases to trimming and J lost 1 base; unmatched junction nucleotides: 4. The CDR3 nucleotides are TGTGCCAGCAGCGAAATCGGGGGGTCCTACAATGAGCAGTTCTTC. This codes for CASSEIGGSYNEQFF.

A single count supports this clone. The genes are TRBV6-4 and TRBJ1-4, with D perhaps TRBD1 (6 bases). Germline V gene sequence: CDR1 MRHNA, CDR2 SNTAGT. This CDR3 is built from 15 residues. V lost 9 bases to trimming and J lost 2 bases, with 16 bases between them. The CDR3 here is CASPDTGMTNEKLFF. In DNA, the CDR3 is TGTGCCAGTCCGGATACAGGGATGACTAATGAAAAACTGTTTTTT.

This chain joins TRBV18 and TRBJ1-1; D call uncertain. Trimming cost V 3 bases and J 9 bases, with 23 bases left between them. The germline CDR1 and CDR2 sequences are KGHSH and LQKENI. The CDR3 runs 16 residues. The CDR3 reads CASSPTRLLEGGKAFF. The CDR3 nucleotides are TGTGCCAGCTCACCGACACGGCTCCTGGAGGGTGGAAAAGCTTTCTTT.

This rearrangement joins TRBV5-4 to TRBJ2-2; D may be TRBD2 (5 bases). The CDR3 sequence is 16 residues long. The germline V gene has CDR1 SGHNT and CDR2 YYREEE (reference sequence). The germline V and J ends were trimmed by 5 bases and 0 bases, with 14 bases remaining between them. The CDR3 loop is CASSLGLNANTGELFF. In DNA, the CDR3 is TGTGCCAGCAGTCTTGGACTTAACGCGAACACCGGGGAGCTGTTTTTT.

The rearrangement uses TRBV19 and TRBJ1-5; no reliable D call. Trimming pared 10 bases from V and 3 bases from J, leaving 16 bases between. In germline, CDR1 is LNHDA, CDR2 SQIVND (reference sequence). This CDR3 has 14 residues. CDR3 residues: CATEQRGYNQPQHF. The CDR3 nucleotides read TGTGCCACTGAACAACGGGGTTACAATCAGCCCCAGCATTTT.

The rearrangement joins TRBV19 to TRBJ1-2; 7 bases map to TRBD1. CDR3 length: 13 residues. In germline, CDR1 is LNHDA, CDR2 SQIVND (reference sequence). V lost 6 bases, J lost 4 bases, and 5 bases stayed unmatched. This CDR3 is CASRTTGVYGYTF. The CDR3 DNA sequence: TGTGCCAGTAGGACCACAGGGGTCTATGGCTACACCTTC. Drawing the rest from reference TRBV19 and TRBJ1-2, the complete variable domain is DGGITQSPKYLFRKEGQNVTLSCEQNLNHDAMYWYRQDPGQGLRLIYYSQIVNDFQKGDIAEGYSVSREKKESFPLTVTSAQKNPTAFYLCASRTTGVYGYTFGSGTRLTVV.

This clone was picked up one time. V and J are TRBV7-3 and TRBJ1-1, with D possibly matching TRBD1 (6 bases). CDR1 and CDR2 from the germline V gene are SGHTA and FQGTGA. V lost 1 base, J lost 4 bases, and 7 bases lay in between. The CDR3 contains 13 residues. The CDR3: CASSLRGGTEAFF. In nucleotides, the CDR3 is TGTGCCAGCAGCTTAAGAGGGGGCACTGAAGCTTTCTTT.

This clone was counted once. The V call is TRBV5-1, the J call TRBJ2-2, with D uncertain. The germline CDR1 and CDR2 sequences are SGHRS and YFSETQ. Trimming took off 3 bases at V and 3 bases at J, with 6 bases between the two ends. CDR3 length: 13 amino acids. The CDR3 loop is CASSYEDTGELFF. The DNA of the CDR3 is TGCGCCAGCAGCTACGAGGACACCGGGGAGCTGTTTTTT. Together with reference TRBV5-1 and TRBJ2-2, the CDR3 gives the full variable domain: KAGVTQTPRYLIKTRGQQVTLSCSPISGHRSVSWYQQTPGQGLQFLFEYFSETQRNKGNFPGRFSGRQFSNSRSEMNVSTLELGDSALYLCASSYEDTGELFFGEGSRLTVL.

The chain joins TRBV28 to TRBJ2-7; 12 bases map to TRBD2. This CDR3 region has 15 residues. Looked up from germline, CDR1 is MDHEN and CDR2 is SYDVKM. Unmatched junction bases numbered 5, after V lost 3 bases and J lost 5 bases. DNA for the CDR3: TGTGCCAGCAGTTTGCTAGCGGGGGGGCCTAACGAGCAGTACTTC. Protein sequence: CASSLLAGGPNEQYF.

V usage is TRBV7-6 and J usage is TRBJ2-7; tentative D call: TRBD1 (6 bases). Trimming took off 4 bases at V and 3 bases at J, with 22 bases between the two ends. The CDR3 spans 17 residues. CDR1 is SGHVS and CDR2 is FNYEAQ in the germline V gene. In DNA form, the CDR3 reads TGTGCCAGCAGCTCGAAAACAACCGGGACAAAGCACTACGAGCAGTACTTC. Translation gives CASSSKTTGTKHYEQYF.

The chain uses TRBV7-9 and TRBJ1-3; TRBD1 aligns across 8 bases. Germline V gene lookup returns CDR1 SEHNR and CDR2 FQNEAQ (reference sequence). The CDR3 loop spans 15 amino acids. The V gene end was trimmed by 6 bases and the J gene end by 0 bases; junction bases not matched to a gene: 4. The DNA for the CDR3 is TGTGCCAGCAGTGGACAGGGCTTCTCTGGAAACACCATATATTTT. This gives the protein CASSGQGFSGNTIYF.

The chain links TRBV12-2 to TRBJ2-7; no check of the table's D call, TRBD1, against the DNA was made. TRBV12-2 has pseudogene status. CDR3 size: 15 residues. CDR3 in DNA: TGTGCAAGTCGCTTAGGACCGGGACACCACTACGAGCAGTACTTC. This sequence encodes CASRLGPGHHYEQYF.

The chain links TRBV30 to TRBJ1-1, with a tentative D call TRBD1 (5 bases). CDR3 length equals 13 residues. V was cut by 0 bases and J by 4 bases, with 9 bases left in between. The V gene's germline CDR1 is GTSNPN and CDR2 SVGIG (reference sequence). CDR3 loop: CAWSVLDSTEAFF. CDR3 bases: TGTGCCTGGAGTGTCCTCGACAGCACTGAAGCTTTCTTT.

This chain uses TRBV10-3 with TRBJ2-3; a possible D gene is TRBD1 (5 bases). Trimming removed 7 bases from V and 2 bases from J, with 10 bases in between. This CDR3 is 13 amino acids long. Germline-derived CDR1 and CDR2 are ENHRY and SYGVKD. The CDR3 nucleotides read TGTGCCATCACCCAGGGTAACACAGATACGCAGTATTTT. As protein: CAITQGNTDTQYF.

CDR3 sequence (DNA): TGTGCCACCACATCGCTGGCTAGCGGGGGGAAAAACATTCAGTACTTC. Amino acid sequence: CATTSLASGGKNIQYF. V is TRBV2 and J is TRBJ2-4, with TRBD2 matching over 11 bases. The CDR3 covers 16 residues. The germline V gene has CDR1 SNHLY and CDR2 FYNNEI. V dropped 10 bases and J dropped 4; count of bases not matched to a gene: 12.

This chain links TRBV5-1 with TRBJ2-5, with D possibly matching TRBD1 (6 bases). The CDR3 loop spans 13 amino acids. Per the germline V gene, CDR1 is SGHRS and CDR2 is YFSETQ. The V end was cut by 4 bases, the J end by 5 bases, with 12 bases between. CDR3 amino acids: CASSHYRAETQYF. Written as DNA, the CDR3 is TGCGCCAGCAGCCATTACAGGGCGGAGACCCAGTACTTC.

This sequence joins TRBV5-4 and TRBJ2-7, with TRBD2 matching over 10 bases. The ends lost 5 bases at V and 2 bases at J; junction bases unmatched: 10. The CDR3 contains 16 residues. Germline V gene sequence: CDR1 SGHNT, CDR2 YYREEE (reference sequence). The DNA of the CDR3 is TGTGCCAGCAGGGACTCCACTAGCGGGGTTGCCTACGAGCAGTACTTC. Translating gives CASRDSTSGVAYEQYF.

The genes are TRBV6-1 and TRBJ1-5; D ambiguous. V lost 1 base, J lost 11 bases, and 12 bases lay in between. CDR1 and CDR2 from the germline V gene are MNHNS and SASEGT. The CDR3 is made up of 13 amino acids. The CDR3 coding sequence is TGTGCCAGCAGTGAAGGGGTGATTCGGGCCCAGCATTTT. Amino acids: CASSEGVIRAQHF.

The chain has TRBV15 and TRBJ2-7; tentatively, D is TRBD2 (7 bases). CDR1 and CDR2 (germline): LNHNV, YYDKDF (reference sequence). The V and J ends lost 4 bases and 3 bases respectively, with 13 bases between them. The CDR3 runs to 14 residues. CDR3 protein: CATSKGGASYEQYF. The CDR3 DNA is TGTGCCACCAGCAAGGGGGGGGCTAGCTACGAGCAGTACTTC.

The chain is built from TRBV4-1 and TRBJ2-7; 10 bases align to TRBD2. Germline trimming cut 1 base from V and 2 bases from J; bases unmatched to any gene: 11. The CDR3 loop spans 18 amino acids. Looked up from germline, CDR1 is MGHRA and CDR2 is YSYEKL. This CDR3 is CASSQVPQSGGEPYEQYF. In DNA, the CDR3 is TGCGCCAGCAGCCAAGTCCCTCAAAGCGGGGGGGAACCCTACGAGCAGTACTTC.

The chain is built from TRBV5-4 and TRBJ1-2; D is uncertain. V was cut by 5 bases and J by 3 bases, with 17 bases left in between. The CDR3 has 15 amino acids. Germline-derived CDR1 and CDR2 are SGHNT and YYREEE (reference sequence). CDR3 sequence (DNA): TGTGCCAGCAGTTCCTCTGAGACGGGATACTATGGCTACACCTTC. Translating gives CASSSSETGYYGYTF.